The next 10 T cell receptor beta chains were all read from a single sample in a study of T cells in Graves' hyperthyroidism and ophthalmopathy. Amplification yielded TCR beta CDR3 regions, with RNA transcripts as the source. The study used the HTBI primer set for a first-round RT-PCR of the TCR CDR3. TCRdb reprocessed the multiplex PCR reads via MiXCR and lists one record per CDR3 protein. The profile shows some 440,000 distinct CDR3 sequences, approximately 14% of them singletons. Sequenced: blood. The receptor set was obtained from a woman between 18 and 29 years old with Graves' hyperthyroidism.

The chain employs TRBV28 and TRBJ2-2; the D is unclear. V lost 5 bases to trimming and J lost 6 bases, with 7 bases between them. Looked up from germline, CDR1 is MDHEN and CDR2 is SYDVKM. The CDR3 has 12 residues. CDR3 in DNA: TGTGCCAGCAGTCGTATGCCCGGGGAGCTGTTTTTT. This sequence encodes CASSRMPGELFF.

This clonotype was counted many times. This chain uses TRBV20-1 with TRBJ2-3; no clear D. With 6 bases removed from V and 0 bases from J, the gap between germline ends came to 10 bases. CDR3 length: 13 amino acids. Germline-derived CDR1 and CDR2 are DFQATT and SNEGSKA (reference sequence). CDR3 sequence (DNA): TGCAGTGCCCGTCCCCTTAGCACAGATACGCAGTATTTT. Its translation: CSARPLSTDTQYF.

The table lists this clonotype with many counts. J is TRBJ2-3 and V is TRBV15, with D unclear. The CDR3 runs 17 residues. V was trimmed by 6 bases and J by 0 bases, leaving 19 bases between them. Per the germline V gene, CDR1 is LNHNV and CDR2 is YYDKDF (reference sequence). The DNA of the CDR3 is TGTGCCACCAGGGAAGAGATAAGGGCGCAGAGCACAGATACGCAGTATTTT. It codes for CATREEIRAQSTDTQYF.

The chain links TRBV10-3 to TRBJ2-1; D gene ambiguous. Trimming took 6 bases from V and 9 from J, leaving 18 bases between them. CDR1 ENHRY and CDR2 SYGVKD come from the germline V gene. The CDR3 totals 14 residues. CDR3 amino acids: CAISQQSSYGEQFF. The CDR3 coding sequence is TGTGCCATCAGCCAACAAAGCTCCTACGGTGAGCAGTTCTTC.

This clonotype has a count of ten or more. V gene TRBV24-1 combines with J gene TRBJ2-7; 10 bases fit TRBD2. After removal of 9 bases from V and 3 bases from J, the junction contained 4 bases not matched to a gene. The V gene's germline CDR1 is KGHDR and CDR2 SFDVKD. This CDR3 has 13 amino acids. Here the CDR3 reads CATRPSGSYEQYF. In DNA form, the CDR3 reads TGTGCCACCCGTCCTAGCGGGAGCTACGAGCAGTACTTC.

The table lists this clonotype with many counts. The chain recombines TRBV20-1 with TRBJ2-1, with a possible D match to TRBD2 (6 bases). CDR1 and CDR2 from the germline V gene are DFQATT and SNEGSKA (reference sequence). The germline V and J ends were trimmed by 5 bases and 12 bases, with 14 bases remaining between them. The CDR3 extends over 11 amino acids. CDR3 DNA: TGCAGTGCTGTTAGCGGCCCAGGGCAGTTCTTC. It encodes CSAVSGPGQFF.

At least ten counts were recorded for this clonotype. The V call is TRBV24-1, the J call TRBJ2-1; TRBD2 aligns across 8 bases. There are 18 residues in the CDR3. V shed 5 bases and J 8 bases; nucleotides not matched to a gene: 19. Germline V gene data show CDR1 as KGHDR and CDR2 as SFDVKD. In DNA, the CDR3 is TGTGCCACCAGTGCAAGGGGGGGCGGGAGGACTACTAGTCATGAGCAGTTCTTC. Its translation: CATSARGGGRTTSHEQFF.

At least ten counts were recorded for this clonotype. This rearrangement joins TRBV27 to TRBJ2-7; D may correspond to TRBD1 or TRBD2 (6 bases each). V lost 8 bases and J 0 bases, leaving 11 bases between the germline ends. Germline CDR1 and CDR2: MNHEY and SMNVEV (reference sequence). The CDR3 is 13 amino acids. The CDR3: CASGWGASYEQYF. The DNA for the CDR3 is TGTGCCAGCGGCTGGGGGGCCTCCTACGAGCAGTACTTC.

This clonotype was recorded at least ten times. The V call is TRBV5-1, the J call TRBJ2-5; tentative D call: TRBD1 (5 bases). The V gene's germline CDR1 is SGHRS and CDR2 YFSETQ. Trimming cost V 3 bases and J 4 bases, with 13 bases left between them. The CDR3 covers 14 residues. CDR3: CASSYNTQGETQYF. As DNA, the CDR3 is TGCGCCAGCAGCTACAATACTCAGGGAGAGACCCAGTACTTC. Supplemented by reference TRBV5-1 and TRBJ2-5, the full variable domain reads KAGVTQTPRYLIKTRGQQVTLSCSPISGHRSVSWYQQTPGQGLQFLFEYFSETQRNKGNFPGRFSGRQFSNSRSEMNVSTLELGDSALYLCASSYNTQGETQYFGPGTRLLVL.

Comments on this clonotype: A much larger clone lies a single base off, so this may be a read error. The chain couples TRBV20-1 to TRBJ2-7; 8 bases are a match to TRBD1. Looked up from germline, CDR1 is DFQATT and CDR2 is SNEGSKA (reference sequence). CDR3 length: 13 amino acids. The ends lost 6 bases at V and 9 bases at J; junction bases unmatched: 13. CDR3: CSAIPGQGRGQYF. The CDR3 coding sequence is TGCAGTGCCATCCCTGGACAGGGAAGGGGGCAGTACTTC.